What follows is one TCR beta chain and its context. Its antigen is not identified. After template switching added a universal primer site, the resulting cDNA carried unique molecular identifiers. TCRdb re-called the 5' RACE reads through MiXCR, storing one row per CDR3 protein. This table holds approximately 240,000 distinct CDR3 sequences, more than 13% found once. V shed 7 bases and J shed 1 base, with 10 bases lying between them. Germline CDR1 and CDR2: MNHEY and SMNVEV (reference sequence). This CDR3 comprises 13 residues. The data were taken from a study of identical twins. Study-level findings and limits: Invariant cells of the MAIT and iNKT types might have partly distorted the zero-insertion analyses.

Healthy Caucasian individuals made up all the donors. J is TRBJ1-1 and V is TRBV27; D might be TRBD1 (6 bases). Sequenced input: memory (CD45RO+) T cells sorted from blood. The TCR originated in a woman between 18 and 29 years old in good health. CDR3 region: CASTAGANTEAFF. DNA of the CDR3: TGTGCCAGCACTGCGGGGGCGAACACTGAAGCTTTCTTT.